The 11 T cell receptor beta chains given below trace back to one sample, sequenced in a study of cytomegalovirus exposure and HLA in healthy donors. The table came from immunoSEQ multiplex PCR; TCRdb's copy has only in-frame clones and leaves some out. In the table there are about 220,000 clones, approximately 83% of which are singletons. Material: PBMCs. The receptor source for this set is a woman in her thirties in good health and CMV-seropositive.

The genes are TRBV7-9 and TRBJ2-3; TRBD2 might be the D (6 bases). The V gene lost 5 bases and the J gene lost 3 bases, with 15 bases spanning the gap. The CDR3 loop spans 15 amino acids. Germline V CDR1 and CDR2: SEHNR, FQNEAQ (reference sequence). The CDR3 DNA follows: TGTGCCAGCAGCCTCGCAGCGGGTGGAACAGATACGCAGTATTTT. As protein: CASSLAAGGTDTQYF.

The rearrangement links TRBV29-1 to TRBJ1-1; 7 bases are a match to TRBD1. The CDR3 sequence is 17 residues long. The V gene's germline CDR1 is SQVTM and CDR2 ANQGSEA. J lost 11 bases, V lost 1 base, and 22 bases had no gene match. CDR3 coding DNA: TGCAGCGTTGAAGCTCGCGGTTCTATTAGGGGGCGGACGTATGCTTTCTTT. Translating gives CSVEARGSIRGRTYAFF.

This clone was picked up one time. This chain joins TRBV5-1 and TRBJ2-5, with 9 bases lining up with TRBD2. The CDR3 totals 14 residues. V shed 5 bases and J 5 bases; nucleotides not matched to a gene: 7. CDR1 is SGHRS, CDR2 YFSETQ, per germline. Written as DNA, the CDR3 is TGCGCCAGCAGTAAGCGGGAGGAGGGGGAGACCCAGTACTTC. Its protein product is CASSKREEGETQYF.

Points on this clone: Different DNA sequences within this sample yield the same CDR3. The rearrangement links TRBV28 to TRBJ1-5; the D is unclear. The V and J ends lost 6 bases and 4 bases respectively, with 7 bases between them. CDR1 is MDHEN and CDR2 is SYDVKM in the germline V gene. The CDR3 spans 12 residues. CDR3 DNA sequence: TGTGCCAGCAGCCTGCCGAATCAGCCCCAGCATTTT. Protein: CASSLPNQPQHF.

The V and J genes are TRBV9 and TRBJ2-5; TRBD2 aligns across 12 bases. The CDR3 is made up of 16 amino acids. Per the germline V gene, CDR1 is SGDLS and CDR2 is YYNGEE. V was clipped by 5 bases and J by 3 bases; unmatched bases: 8. The CDR3 protein is CASSGRTSGAEETQYF. The CDR3, as DNA: TGTGCCAGCAGTGGAAGGACTAGCGGGGCCGAAGAGACCCAGTACTTC.

The V call is TRBV5-1, the J call TRBJ2-3, with a possible D match to TRBD1 (6 bases). V lost 4 bases and J lost 0, with 9 bases in between. From germline, CDR1 is SGHRS and CDR2 YFSETQ. The CDR3 loop spans 14 amino acids. The CDR3: CASSLQGSTDTQYF. CDR3 coding DNA: TGCGCCAGCAGCCTCCAGGGGAGCACAGATACGCAGTATTTT.

The V and J genes are TRBV25-1 and TRBJ2-1; weak D call: TRBD1 (6 bases). The germline gives CDR1 MGHDK, CDR2 SYGVNS. This CDR3 comprises 13 residues. The V gene lost 6 bases and the J gene lost 5 bases, with 11 bases spanning the gap. The CDR3 DNA follows: TGTGCCAGCAGCCCGGGACAAAACAATGAGCAGTTCTTC. Protein: CASSPGQNNEQFF.

V usage is TRBV7-6 and J usage is TRBJ2-2, with D tentatively TRBD1 or TRBD2 (5 bases each). CDR3 length equals 16 residues. Germline loops: CDR1 SGHVS, CDR2 FNYEAQ. V dropped 1 base and J dropped 4 bases, with 13 bases sitting between them. CDR3 region: CASSLGARGRTGELFF. CDR3 sequence (DNA): TGTGCCAGCAGCTTAGGGGCCCGGGGCCGCACCGGGGAGCTGTTTTTT.

The rearrangement joins TRBV15 to TRBJ1-5; D is possibly TRBD1 (5 bases). The length of the CDR3 is 17 residues. From germline, CDR1 is LNHNV and CDR2 YYDKDF (reference sequence). Trimming shortened V by 8 bases and J by 3 bases, and 23 bases separated the two germline ends. The CDR3 sequence is CATLQARDSVFNQPQHF. CDR3 DNA: TGTGCCACCTTACAGGCCCGTGACAGTGTTTTCAATCAGCCCCAGCATTTT.

V and J are TRBV28 and TRBJ2-7; 9 bases map to TRBD2. Losses at the gene ends were 5 bases for V and 3 bases for J; bases not matched to a gene: 11. The germline V gene has CDR1 MDHEN and CDR2 SYDVKM. The CDR3 length is 16 residues. The CDR3: CASSPSSGGWGYEQYF. The CDR3 nucleotides read TGTGCCAGCAGTCCAAGCAGCGGGGGGTGGGGCTACGAGCAGTACTTC.

The chain joins TRBV4-1 to TRBJ1-5, with D hard to call. Germline V CDR1 and CDR2: MGHRA, YSYEKL. The CDR3 is made up of 14 amino acids. With 6 bases removed from V and 9 bases from J, the gap between germline ends came to 18 bases. The CDR3 protein is CASSQRTATGPQHF. CDR3 bases: TGCGCCAGCAGTCAGCGAACAGCCACGGGGCCCCAGCATTTT.